This is a list of T cell receptor beta chains from one sample in a study of shared clonotypes between healthy human individuals. Profiling relied on immunoSEQ multiplex PCR, and the TCRdb table lists in-frame clones only, not all of them. Of about 1,500,000 clones in the sample, approximately 96% were seen once. Sequencing was performed on naive CD4+ T cells sorted from blood. The receptors shown here come from a man aged 30 to 39 in good health. Both conserved end residues are part of each CDR3. Each record gives: V gene, J gene, CDR3 protein.

>TRBV5-6|TRBJ1-5
CASSLYGTGSNQPQHF
>TRBV20-1|TRBJ2-7
CSARDREEQYF
>TRBV6-6|TRBJ2-7
CASRQLYEQYF
>TRBV5-6|TRBJ1-1
CASSLRRQGEAFF
>TRBV27|TRBJ1-5
CASSLFPAEGNQPQHF
>TRBV18|TRBJ1-3
CASSPQGPSSGNTIYF
>TRBV30|TRBJ2-5
CAWSRSEQETQYF
>TRBV28|TRBJ1-5
CASTTGSNQPQHF
>TRBV19|TRBJ2-2
CASSITGVRPTGELFF
>TRBV18|TRBJ1-1
CASSPLKNTEAFF
>TRBV9|TRBJ2-5
CASRGREYQETQYF
>TRBV5-4|TRBJ2-5
CASSGVGETQYF
>TRBV2|TRBJ2-1
CASSGNSGIYNEQFF
>TRBV6-5|TRBJ1-5
CASRRQGNQPQHF
>TRBV5-1|TRBJ2-3
CASSSASTDTQYF
>TRBV10-3|TRBJ2-3
CATRYPGQGGKDTQYF
>TRBV5-1|TRBJ2-7
CASSVQEAGGPGEQYF
>TRBV2|TRBJ2-7
CASSRDGFDYEQYF
>TRBV10-1|TRBJ2-7
CASSSGSDLTVQYF
>TRBV7-2|TRBJ2-7
CASSLVRSYEQYF
>TRBV9|TRBJ1-4
CASSGLTGSNEKLFF
>TRBV5-6|TRBJ1-1
CASSLPGVPTEAFF
>TRBV14|TRBJ2-1
CASSPLTGSSYNEQFF
>TRBV18|TRBJ2-7
CASSQAPGQAYEQYF
>TRBV28|TRBJ2-7
CASSFYAGGEQYF
>TRBV7-2|TRBJ2-7
CASSLERLAGERSREQYF
>TRBV4-1|TRBJ2-3
CASSPRTSGGTQYF
>TRBV2|TRBJ1-1
CASSGPPGQVNTEAFF
>TRBV29-1|TRBJ2-2
CSVGQSTGELFF
>TRBV6-5|TRBJ2-7
CASRTASGGLGEQYF
>TRBV21-1|TRBJ2-2
CASSRSGVDRGNTGELFF
>TRBV4-1|TRBJ2-1
CASSHPTPSGRRDSSYNEQFF
>TRBV5-1|TRBJ2-5
CASSLGGARRGETQYF
>TRBV9|TRBJ1-1
CASSATGLNTEAFF
>TRBV20-1|TRBJ1-1
CSARFTEAFF
>TRBV5-6|TRBJ2-7
CASSRPGNTYEQYF
>TRBV7-6|TRBJ2-2
CASSNDRGGELFF
>TRBV11-3|TRBJ2-1
CASSLIGGSAYNEQFF
>TRBV5-6|TRBJ2-7
CASSLFDKAYEQYF
>TRBV18|TRBJ2-7
CASPYFRVAGPAYEQYF
>TRBV2|TRBJ2-3
CASSELDTANTDTQYF
>TRBV13|TRBJ2-7
CASRRQGRSYEQYF
>TRBV20-1|TRBJ2-3
CSARVVNTQYF
>TRBV5-4|TRBJ2-2
CASNDRGTAGELFF
>TRBV19|TRBJ2-5
CASRQRNWSLETQYF